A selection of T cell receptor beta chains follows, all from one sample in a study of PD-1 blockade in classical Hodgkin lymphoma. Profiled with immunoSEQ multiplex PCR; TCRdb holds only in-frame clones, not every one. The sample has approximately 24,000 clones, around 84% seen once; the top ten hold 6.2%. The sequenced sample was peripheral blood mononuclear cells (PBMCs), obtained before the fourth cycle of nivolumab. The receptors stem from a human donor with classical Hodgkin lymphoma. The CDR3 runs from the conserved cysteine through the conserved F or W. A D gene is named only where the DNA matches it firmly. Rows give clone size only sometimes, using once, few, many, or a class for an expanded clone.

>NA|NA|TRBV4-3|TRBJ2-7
CASSQGVRYEQYF
TGCGCCAGCAGCCAAGGGGTACGCTACGAGCAGTACTTC
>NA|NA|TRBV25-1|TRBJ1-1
CASRNPGNTEAFF
TGTGCCAGCAGGAACCCGGGGAACACTGAAGCTTTCTTT
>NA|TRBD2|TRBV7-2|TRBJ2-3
CASSSRLAGWDTQYF
TGTGCCAGCAGCTCGCGACTAGCGGGGTGGGATACGCAGTATTTT
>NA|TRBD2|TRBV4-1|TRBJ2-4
CASSHGPGGAKNIQYF
TGCGCCAGCAGCCACGGTCCGGGGGGGGCCAAAAACATTCAGTACTTC
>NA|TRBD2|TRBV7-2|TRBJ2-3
CASSLARGSGATDTQYF
TGTGCCAGCAGCTTAGCGCGGGGTAGCGGGGCCACAGATACGCAGTATTTT
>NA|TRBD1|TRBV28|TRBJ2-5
CASSSGDREEETQYF
TGTGCCAGCAGTTCGGGGGACAGGGAAGAAGAGACCCAGTACTTC
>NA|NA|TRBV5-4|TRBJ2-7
CASSPGYSYEQYF
TGTGCCAGCAGCCCCGGATACTCCTACGAGCAGTACTTC
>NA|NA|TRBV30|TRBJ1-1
CAWSVRGDTEAFF
TGTGCCTGGAGTGTTCGGGGGGACACTGAAGCTTTCTTT
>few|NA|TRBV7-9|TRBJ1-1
CASSAGRRMNTEAFF
TGTGCCAGCAGCGCAGGGAGAAGGATGAACACTGAAGCTTTCTTT
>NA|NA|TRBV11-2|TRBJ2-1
CASSLEAGTYNEQFF
TGTGCCAGCAGCTTAGAAGCGGGCACCTACAATGAGCAGTTCTTC
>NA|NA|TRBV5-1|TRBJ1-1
CASSGADMNTEAFF
TGCGCCAGCAGCGGGGCCGACATGAACACTGAAGCTTTCTTT
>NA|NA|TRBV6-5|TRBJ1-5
CASSYSRDSIEPQHF
TGTGCCAGCAGTTATTCGAGGGATTCTATCGAGCCCCAGCATTTT
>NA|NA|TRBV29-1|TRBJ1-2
CSALGGVGYTF
TGCAGCGCCTTGGGTGGGGTCGGCTACACCTTC
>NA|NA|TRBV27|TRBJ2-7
CASSPDRTYEQYF
TGTGCCAGCAGCCCCGACAGAACCTACGAGCAGTACTTC
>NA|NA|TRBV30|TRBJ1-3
CAWSVNEDTIYF
TGTGCCTGGAGTGTTAATGAGGACACCATATATTTT
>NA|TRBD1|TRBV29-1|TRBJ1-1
CSVVRRTGGWDTEAFF
TGCAGCGTTGTCCGTCGGACAGGGGGATGGGACACTGAAGCTTTCTTT
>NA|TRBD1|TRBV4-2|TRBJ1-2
CASSQDTGGAGGYGYTF
TGTGCCAGCAGCCAAGATACTGGGGGGGCAGGGGGCTATGGCTACACCTTC
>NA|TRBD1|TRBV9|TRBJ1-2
CASSPRQGGGYTF
TGTGCCAGCAGCCCCCGACAGGGTGGGGGCTACACCTTC
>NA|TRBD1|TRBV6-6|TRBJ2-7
CASSLGQGNSYEQYF
TGTGCCAGCAGTTTGGGACAGGGGAATTCCTACGAGCAGTACTTC
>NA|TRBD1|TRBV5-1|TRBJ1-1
CASSPGQGARGTEAFF
TGCGCCAGCAGCCCTGGACAGGGGGCTAGGGGGACTGAAGCTTTCTTT
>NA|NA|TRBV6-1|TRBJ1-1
CASSQRNTEAFF
TGTGCCAGCAGCCAGAGGAACACTGAAGCTTTCTTT
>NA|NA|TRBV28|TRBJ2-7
CASSLLTGLSPYEQYF
TGTGCCAGCAGTTTACTCACAGGGCTATCCCCCTACGAGCAGTACTTC
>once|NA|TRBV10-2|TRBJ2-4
CASSELTIYIQYF
TGCGCCAGCAGTGAGCTGACCATTTATATTCAGTACTTC
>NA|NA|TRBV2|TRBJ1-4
CANRFGPAEKLFF
TGTGCCAACAGGTTCGGGCCCGCGGAAAAACTGTTTTTT